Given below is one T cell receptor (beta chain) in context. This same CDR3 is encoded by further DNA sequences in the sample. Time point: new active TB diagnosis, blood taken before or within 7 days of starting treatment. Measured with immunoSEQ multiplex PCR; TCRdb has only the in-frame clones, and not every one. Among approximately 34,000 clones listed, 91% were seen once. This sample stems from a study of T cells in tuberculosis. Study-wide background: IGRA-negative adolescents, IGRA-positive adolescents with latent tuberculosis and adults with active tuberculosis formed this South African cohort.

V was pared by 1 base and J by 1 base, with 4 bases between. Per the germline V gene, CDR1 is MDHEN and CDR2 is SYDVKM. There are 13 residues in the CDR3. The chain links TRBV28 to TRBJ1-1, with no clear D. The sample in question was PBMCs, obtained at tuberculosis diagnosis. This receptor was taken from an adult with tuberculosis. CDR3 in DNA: TGTGCCAGCAGTTTATCAGGGAACACTGAAGCTTTCTTT. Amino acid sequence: CASSLSGNTEAFF.